The rows below give T cell receptor beta chains drawn from one sample of a study of T cell responses to AZD1222 COVID-19 vaccine. Here immunoSEQ multiplex PCR was the method, and the copy in TCRdb shows in-frame clones only, minus some. The sample contains around 94,000 clones, around 86% of which appear only once. The source was peripheral blood, collected on day 0 of AZD1222 vaccination. Receptors originate from an adult in good health. CDR3s include the opening cysteine and the closing phenylalanine or tryptophan. A D gene is named only where the DNA matches it firmly. Some rows mark clone size as missing; the rest say once, few, many or name a class of expanded clone.

J gene: TRBJ2-3
CDR3 length: 14
D gene: -
clone size: -
V gene: TRBV9
CDR3 DNA: TGTGCCAGCAGCTCAGAGGGCGGCACAGATACGCAGTATTTT
CDR3 protein: CASSSEGGTDTQYF

J gene: TRBJ1-2
CDR3 length: 15
D gene: TRBD1
clone size: few
V gene: TRBV7-9
CDR3 DNA: TGTGCCAGCAGCTCGTTTCCCCAGGGGGACTATGGCTACACCTTC
CDR3 protein: CASSSFPQGDYGYTF

J gene: TRBJ1-1
CDR3 length: 15
D gene: -
clone size: -
V gene: TRBV3-1/TRBV3-2
CDR3 DNA: TGTGCCAGCAGCCGCAAGTGGGCCGGTGACACTGAAGCTTTCTTT
CDR3 protein: CASSRKWAGDTEAFF

J gene: TRBJ1-5
CDR3 length: 13
D gene: -
clone size: once
V gene: TRBV30
CDR3 DNA: TGTGCCTGGAGTGGAGGTGTAATGCAGCCCCAGCATTTT
CDR3 protein: CAWSGGVMQPQHF

J gene: TRBJ2-7
CDR3 length: 14
D gene: -
clone size: -
V gene: TRBV28
CDR3 DNA: TGTGCCAGCAGTTTATATAGCGCCTCCTACGAGCAGTACTTC
CDR3 protein: CASSLYSASYEQYF

J gene: TRBJ1-2
CDR3 length: 13
D gene: -
clone size: -
V gene: TRBV19
CDR3 DNA: TGTGCCAGTAGTATGGACAGCATCTATGGCTACACCTTC
CDR3 protein: CASSMDSIYGYTF

J gene: TRBJ1-1
CDR3 length: 13
D gene: -
clone size: once
V gene: TRBV2
CDR3 DNA: TGTGCCAGCAGGTCCTCTTATGACACTGAAGCTTTCTTT
CDR3 protein: CASRSSYDTEAFF

J gene: TRBJ1-1
CDR3 length: 13
D gene: -
clone size: -
V gene: TRBV5-1
CDR3 DNA: TGCGCCAGCAGCTTGGAACTAGACACTGAAGCTTTCTTT
CDR3 protein: CASSLELDTEAFF

J gene: TRBJ1-5
CDR3 length: 14
D gene: -
clone size: -
V gene: TRBV4-3
CDR3 DNA: TGCGCCAGCAGCCAAGTAACTGGGTATCAGCCCCAGCATTTT
CDR3 protein: CASSQVTGYQPQHF

J gene: TRBJ2-5
CDR3 length: 14
D gene: -
clone size: -
V gene: TRBV19
CDR3 DNA: TGTGCCAGTAGTATTTCCCCAGCCCAAGAGACCCAGTACTTC
CDR3 protein: CASSISPAQETQYF

J gene: TRBJ1-3
CDR3 length: 18
D gene: TRBD1
clone size: -
V gene: TRBV5-1
CDR3 DNA: TGCGCCAGCAGCCCGTACGGGGACAGCCGCAGCTCTGGAAACACCATATATTTT
CDR3 protein: CASSPYGDSRSSGNTIYF

J gene: TRBJ2-5
CDR3 length: 17
D gene: -
clone size: -
V gene: TRBV7-3
CDR3 DNA: TGTGCCAGCAGCCTAATAGTTCTAGCCTCCCCACAAGAGACCCAGTACTTC
CDR3 protein: CASSLIVLASPQETQYF

J gene: TRBJ2-3
CDR3 length: 13
D gene: -
clone size: medium-sized
V gene: TRBV6-4
CDR3 DNA: TGTGCCAGCAGTGACGGGGGTTCGGATACGCAGTATTTT
CDR3 protein: CASSDGGSDTQYF

J gene: TRBJ1-1
CDR3 length: 16
D gene: TRBD1
clone size: once
V gene: TRBV7-9
CDR3 DNA: TGTGCCAGCAGCCGCTGGAATTGGACAGGGGACACTGAAGCTTTCTTT
CDR3 protein: CASSRWNWTGDTEAFF

J gene: TRBJ2-3
CDR3 length: 16
D gene: TRBD2
clone size: -
V gene: TRBV27
CDR3 DNA: TGTGCCAGCAGTCCCCGGACTAGCCGGTTCACAGATACGCAGTATTTT
CDR3 protein: CASSPRTSRFTDTQYF

J gene: TRBJ2-1
CDR3 length: 14
D gene: -
clone size: few
V gene: TRBV7-7
CDR3 DNA: TGTGCTAGCAGCCCCTGGACGGATCACAATGAGCAGTTCTTC
CDR3 protein: CASSPWTDHNEQFF

J gene: TRBJ1-1
CDR3 length: 11
D gene: -
clone size: -
V gene: TRBV21-1
CDR3 DNA: TGTGCCAGGTGGGGGGGCACTGAAGCTTTCTTT
CDR3 protein: CARWGGTEAFF

J gene: TRBJ2-3
CDR3 length: 13
D gene: TRBD1
clone size: -
V gene: TRBV7-2
CDR3 DNA: TGTGCCAGCAGCTTTCAGGGGGCAGATACGCAGTATTTT
CDR3 protein: CASSFQGADTQYF

J gene: TRBJ2-5
CDR3 length: 13
D gene: -
clone size: once
V gene: TRBV4-2
CDR3 DNA: TGTGCCAGCAGCGAAAGACAGTTAGAGACCCAGTACTTC
CDR3 protein: CASSERQLETQYF

J gene: TRBJ2-3
CDR3 length: 15
D gene: -
clone size: -
V gene: TRBV27
CDR3 DNA: TGTGCCAGCAGACGACTAGGTATGAGCACAGATACGCAGTATTTT
CDR3 protein: CASRRLGMSTDTQYF

J gene: TRBJ1-6
CDR3 length: 13
D gene: -
clone size: -
V gene: TRBV6-1
CDR3 DNA: TGTGCCAGCAATGTGGGGTCAGAATCACCCCTCCACTTT
CDR3 protein: CASNVGSESPLHF

J gene: TRBJ2-1
CDR3 length: 18
D gene: -
clone size: -
V gene: TRBV5-1
CDR3 DNA: TGCGCCAGCAGCTTGAGTCCCGTTGGACTGGGTGCTGCCAATGAGCAGTTCTTC
CDR3 protein: CASSLSPVGLGAANEQFF

J gene: TRBJ1-2
CDR3 length: 16
D gene: -
clone size: -
V gene: TRBV25-1
CDR3 DNA: TGTGCCAGCAGTGAACCCGGGGCAGCCTCTTACTATGGCTACACCTTC
CDR3 protein: CASSEPGAASYYGYTF

J gene: TRBJ1-1
CDR3 length: 14
D gene: -
clone size: -
V gene: TRBV24-1
CDR3 DNA: TGTGCCACCAGTGAGGCTGGGGTCAACACTGAAGCTTTCTTT
CDR3 protein: CATSEAGVNTEAFF